Sequencing of this T cell receptor (beta chain) was carried out in a study of T cells in Graves' hyperthyroidism and ophthalmopathy. Study-wide points: Most clonotypes that expanded in the thyroid above 0.001 also showed up in blood.

Amplified TCR beta CDR3 regions came from RNA transcripts. The TCR CDR3 first-round RT-PCR relied on the HTBI primer set. TCRdb re-called the multiplex PCR reads with MiXCR, one entry per CDR3 protein. The top ten hold around 61% of the sample, which has hundreds of thousands of distinct CDR3 sequences, 15% to 20% seen once. The cohort's ophthalmopathy patients, a group with duration under 3 months, had a Clinical Activity Score of at least 3 and a NOSPECS grade of at least 4. The CDR3 is 13 amino acids. Germline assignment: CDR1 SGHRS and CDR2 YFSETQ. There are many counts of this clonotype. The target antigen is unknown. The junction differs from germline at one of its ends, possibly a read error.

The sequencing input was blood. The sequence derives from a woman in her fifties or sixties with Graves' ophthalmopathy. This chain links TRBV5-1 with TRBJ2-5; D may correspond to TRBD1 or TRBD2 (6 bases each). CDR3 nucleotides: TGTGCCAGCAGTTTAGGGGGGCGAGAGACCCAGTACTTC. It specifies CASSLGGRETQYF.